This TCR beta chain comes out of a study of CD8+ T cells in alopecia areata. Study at large: The study gave tofacitinib for 6 to 18 months, then 6 months off drug. Study-level findings and limits: How baseline CD8+ expansion relates to response remains uncertain (there was one nonresponder). Scalp clonality decreased significantly with tofacitinib, and so did expanded CD8+ clones among the top 100.

The treatment is: oral pan-JAK inhibitor, 5-10 mg twice daily. About this clone: Its antigen is not known.

Reverse transcribed after extraction, RNA yielded cDNA as the sequencing template. Data came from immunoSEQ multiplex PCR; TCRdb stores just in-frame clones and leaves some out. Of about 220,000 clones listed, more than 45% were seen once; the top ten hold about 1.6%. The ends were cut back, 7 bases at V and 5 bases at J, with 15 bases in the middle. CDR1 and CDR2 from the germline V gene are SQVTM and ANQGSEA. This CDR3 has 12 residues. The V and J genes are TRBV29-1 and TRBJ2-7, with a weak D call TRBD1 (6 bases). Sequencing was performed on CD4+ T cells sorted from blood, taken at week 4, from a patient treated with tofacitinib. The origin of this receptor is a human donor with alopecia areata. The CDR3: CSGRTAPHEQYF. The CDR3, as DNA: TGCAGCGGCCGGACAGCTCCTCACGAGCAGTACTTC.